The rows below give T cell receptor beta chains drawn from one sample of a study of human T cells and chemical hapten exposure. In TCRdb, the RACE reads were re-called with MiXCR into one record per CDR3 protein. The sample lists under 85,000 distinct CDR3 sequences; about 9.3% were seen once. The material was whole blood, obtained in connection with sensitization to the hapten diphenylcyclopropenone (DPC). The receptor set was obtained from a woman aged 45-65 years with alopecia areata. Some clones in this sample may be carry-over from other donors' samples. CDR3s include the opening cysteine and the closing phenylalanine or tryptophan. The order of the fields is clone size, V gene, J gene, D gene, CDR3 DNA, CDR3 protein. A D gene is named only where the DNA matches it firmly. Only some rows state a clone size, as once, few, many or a class for expanded clones.

clone size: many
V gene: TRBV12-3/TRBV12-4
J gene: TRBJ1-3
D gene: .
CDR3 DNA: TGTGCCAGCAGTTTAGCCCCCACTGTCAACTCTGGAAACACCATATATTTT
CDR3 protein: CASSLAPTVNSGNTIYF

clone size: many
V gene: TRBV4-2
J gene: TRBJ2-1
D gene: TRBD2
CDR3 DNA: TGTGCCAGCAGCCAGGGACTAGCGGGAGCCCATGAGCAGTTCTTC
CDR3 protein: CASSQGLAGAHEQFF

clone size: many
V gene: TRBV3-1
J gene: TRBJ2-7
D gene: .
CDR3 DNA: TGTGCCAGCAGCCAGGGACCCTACGAGCAGTACTTC
CDR3 protein: CASSQGPYEQYF

clone size: many
V gene: TRBV3-1
J gene: TRBJ2-7
D gene: TRBD2
CDR3 DNA: TGTGCCAGCAGCCAAGTTCATTTGTGGGGGGGAGCCTACGAGCAGTACTTC
CDR3 protein: CASSQVHLWGGAYEQYF

clone size: few
V gene: TRBV6-2/TRBV6-3
J gene: TRBJ1-1
D gene: .
CDR3 DNA: TGTGCCAGCAGTCGGACGGAGAACACTGAAGCTTTCTTT
CDR3 protein: CASSRTENTEAFF

clone size: few
V gene: TRBV20-1
J gene: TRBJ1-1
D gene: .
CDR3 DNA: TGCAGTGCTTCCTCACAGATGAACACTGAAGCTTTCTTT
CDR3 protein: CSASSQMNTEAFF

clone size: many
V gene: TRBV29-1
J gene: TRBJ1-1
D gene: TRBD1
CDR3 DNA: TGCAGCGCAGGGACAGTTGAAGCTTTCTTT
CDR3 protein: CSAGTVEAFF

clone size: many
V gene: TRBV11-2
J gene: TRBJ1-1
D gene: .
CDR3 DNA: TGTGCCAGCAGCTTTGCTGGGAATGAAGCTTTCTTT
CDR3 protein: CASSFAGNEAFF

clone size: many
V gene: TRBV3-1
J gene: TRBJ1-1
D gene: .
CDR3 DNA: TGTGCCAGCAGCCAAGAAGACAGGACCTCGGCAGCTTTCTTT
CDR3 protein: CASSQEDRTSAAFF

clone size: .
V gene: TRBV5-8
J gene: TRBJ1-1
D gene: .
CDR3 DNA: TGTGCCAGCAGCTTGGAGGGCGCAGGGGAAGGCACTGAAGCTTTCTTT
CDR3 protein: CASSLEGAGEGTEAFF

clone size: many
V gene: TRBV29-1
J gene: TRBJ1-1
D gene: .
CDR3 DNA: TGCAGCGTAGAGCGACCTACTGAAGCTTTCTTT
CDR3 protein: CSVERPTEAFF

clone size: .
V gene: TRBV6-5
J gene: TRBJ2-7
D gene: TRBD1
CDR3 DNA: TGTGCCAGCAGTTACAGAGGGGGCCAGTACGAGCAGTACTTC
CDR3 protein: CASSYRGGQYEQYF

clone size: many
V gene: TRBV7-9
J gene: TRBJ2-4
D gene: .
CDR3 DNA: TGTGCCAGCAGCTTAGGGAGGGACAGTACTGTCAAAAACATTCAGTACTTC
CDR3 protein: CASSLGRDSTVKNIQYF

clone size: many
V gene: TRBV29-1
J gene: TRBJ1-1
D gene: .
CDR3 DNA: TGCAGCGTTAAAAGGGGTAGGAACACTGAAGCTTTCTTT
CDR3 protein: CSVKRGRNTEAFF

clone size: .
V gene: TRBV29-1
J gene: TRBJ2-3
D gene: TRBD2
CDR3 DNA: TGCAGCGTTAGCGGGAGGAACACAGATACGCAGTATTTT
CDR3 protein: CSVSGRNTDTQYF

clone size: many
V gene: TRBV29-1
J gene: TRBJ1-1
D gene: .
CDR3 DNA: TGCAGCGTTGCCGGGGAAATAGACACTGAAGCTTTCTTT
CDR3 protein: CSVAGEIDTEAFF

clone size: many
V gene: TRBV29-1
J gene: TRBJ2-7
D gene: TRBD1
CDR3 DNA: TGCAGCGTCCAGGACAGGGCTCGGTACGAGCAGTACTTC
CDR3 protein: CSVQDRARYEQYF

clone size: .
V gene: TRBV29-1
J gene: TRBJ1-1
D gene: .
CDR3 DNA: TGCAGCGTTGAAGCCGGGACTTTCATTGACACTGAAGCTTTCTTT
CDR3 protein: CSVEAGTFIDTEAFF

clone size: .
V gene: TRBV29-1
J gene: TRBJ2-1
D gene: TRBD2
CDR3 DNA: TGCAGCGCGACGGGACTAGCAGCTTACAATGAGCAGTTCTTC
CDR3 protein: CSATGLAAYNEQFF

clone size: many
V gene: TRBV6-1
J gene: TRBJ2-1
D gene: .
CDR3 DNA: TGTGCCAGCAGTGAAGGAGCCCCGGGTAGCGGGCAGTTCTTC
CDR3 protein: CASSEGAPGSGQFF

clone size: few
V gene: TRBV29-1
J gene: TRBJ1-1
D gene: .
CDR3 DNA: TGCAGCGTTGCATCGCACACTGAAGCTTTCTTT
CDR3 protein: CSVASHTEAFF

clone size: many
V gene: TRBV7-3
J gene: TRBJ2-1
D gene: TRBD2
CDR3 DNA: TGTGCCAGCAGCGCACCGGGACTAGGTGTTAATGAGCAGTTCTTC
CDR3 protein: CASSAPGLGVNEQFF

clone size: many
V gene: TRBV3-1
J gene: TRBJ1-1
D gene: .
CDR3 DNA: TGTGCCAGCAGCCAAGGGGGACAACGTGAAGCTTTCTTT
CDR3 protein: CASSQGGQREAFF

clone size: .
V gene: TRBV6-1
J gene: TRBJ2-7
D gene: .
CDR3 DNA: TGTGCCAGCAGTGAAGCTTGGTGGAACAATTCATCCTACGAGCAGTACTTC
CDR3 protein: CASSEAWWNNSSYEQYF

clone size: .
V gene: TRBV1
J gene: TRBJ2-7
D gene: .
CDR3 DNA: TGCACGACAGGACTAGCCGCGAGAAGGTACTTC
CDR3 protein: CTTGLAARRYF

clone size: many
V gene: TRBV18
J gene: TRBJ1-3
D gene: .
CDR3 DNA: TGTGCCAGCTCACCACTGCTTATCTCTGGAAACACCATATATTTT
CDR3 protein: CASSPLLISGNTIYF

clone size: many
V gene: TRBV11-2
J gene: TRBJ2-1
D gene: .
CDR3 DNA: TGTGCCAGCAGTCGAAGCCTCGGGTCCGTATACAATGAGCAGTTCTTC
CDR3 protein: CASSRSLGSVYNEQFF

clone size: .
V gene: TRBV6-5
J gene: TRBJ2-1
D gene: .
CDR3 DNA: TGTGCCAGCAGTTCCTTTGGGGGTTCTGACTACAATGAGCAGTTCTTC
CDR3 protein: CASSSFGGSDYNEQFF

clone size: few
V gene: TRBV29-1
J gene: TRBJ2-3
D gene: .
CDR3 DNA: TGCAGCGTTGACGAATTCGGCCACACAGATACGCAGTATTTT
CDR3 protein: CSVDEFGHTDTQYF

clone size: .
V gene: TRBV6-5
J gene: TRBJ2-7
D gene: .
CDR3 DNA: TGTGCCTGCAGTCTAAAGGGGACCTACGAGCAGTACTTC
CDR3 protein: CACSLKGTYEQYF

clone size: many
V gene: TRBV11-1
J gene: TRBJ1-1
D gene: .
CDR3 DNA: TGTGCCAGCAGCCGGGATATGAACACTGAAGCTTTCTTT
CDR3 protein: CASSRDMNTEAFF

clone size: .
V gene: TRBV25-1
J gene: TRBJ2-1
D gene: TRBD2
CDR3 DNA: TGTGCCAGCAGTGAATGGCGGAGGCGACAAGCGGGAGGGCCGAGGCAGTTCTTC
CDR3 protein: CASSEWRRRQAGGPRQFF

clone size: many
V gene: TRBV24-1
J gene: TRBJ2-1
D gene: TRBD2
CDR3 DNA: TGTGCCACCAGTGAATCTAGCGGGAGTCGTCTTAGTGAGCAGTTCTTC
CDR3 protein: CATSESSGSRLSEQFF

clone size: few
V gene: TRBV19
J gene: TRBJ2-2
D gene: .
CDR3 DNA: TGTGCCAGTAGTCTCCAGGGTGCGGTCGGGGAGCTGTTTTTT
CDR3 protein: CASSLQGAVGELFF

clone size: .
V gene: TRBV6-1
J gene: TRBJ1-5
D gene: .
CDR3 DNA: TGTGCCAGCAGTGAAGAGGTCCGCGACAATCAGCCCCAGCATTTT
CDR3 protein: CASSEEVRDNQPQHF

clone size: .
V gene: TRBV29-1
J gene: TRBJ2-3
D gene: .
CDR3 DNA: TGCAGCGTTGAGCCAGCCGGCACAGATACGCAGTATTTT
CDR3 protein: CSVEPAGTDTQYF

clone size: .
V gene: TRBV3-1
J gene: TRBJ2-7
D gene: .
CDR3 DNA: TGTGCCAGCAGCCAAGCCGTCCCGGGGGAGCAGTACTTC
CDR3 protein: CASSQAVPGEQYF

clone size: many
V gene: TRBV29-1
J gene: TRBJ1-2
D gene: .
CDR3 DNA: TGCAGCGTTGAAGGGACCTTTTCGTCCGGCTACACCTTC
CDR3 protein: CSVEGTFSSGYTF

clone size: few
V gene: TRBV15
J gene: TRBJ1-1
D gene: .
CDR3 DNA: TGTGCCACCAGCGGGGACCAGTTCGGGAACACTGAAGCTTTCTTT
CDR3 protein: CATSGDQFGNTEAFF

clone size: many
V gene: TRBV6-1
J gene: TRBJ1-2
D gene: TRBD1
CDR3 DNA: TGTGCCAGCAGTCTCCACAGGGGGCAGGACTATGGCTACACCTTC
CDR3 protein: CASSLHRGQDYGYTF